Each of the 30 T cell receptor beta chains below was sequenced from the same sample in a study of T cell responses to AZD1222 COVID-19 vaccine. This table comes from immunoSEQ multiplex PCR, and its TCRdb copy is limited to in-frame clones, with some not included. The top ten hold around 2.6% of the sample, which has about 180,000 clones, roughly nine tenths seen once. The specimen was peripheral blood, collected on day 0 of AZD1222 vaccination. These receptors were collected from an adult in good health.

The gene calls are TRBV30 and TRBJ2-2, with 9 nucleotides matching TRBD1. CDR3 length: 15 residues. Germline CDR1 is GTSNPN and CDR2 is SVGIG (reference sequence). J lost 3 bases, V lost 3 bases, and 5 bases had no gene match. The CDR3 nucleotides read TGTGCCTGGAGCGAGGGACAGGGATACACCGGGGAGCTGTTTTTT. The encoded protein is CAWSEGQGYTGELFF.

The chain combines TRBV4-2 with TRBJ2-3; 11 nucleotides align to TRBD2. The CDR3 spans 18 residues. J gave up 2 bases and V 0 bases, and 7 bases lay outside the gene matches. Germline V gene lookup returns CDR1 LGHNA and CDR2 YNFKEQ. This CDR3 is CASSQDAVAGGNTDTQYF. In nucleotides, the CDR3 is TGTGCCAGCAGCCAAGATGCCGTAGCGGGAGGGAACACAGATACGCAGTATTTT.

The chain employs TRBV29-1 and TRBJ2-7, with D perhaps TRBD2 (6 bases). The germline V gene has CDR1 SQVTM and CDR2 ANQGSEA. CDR3 size: 11 residues. Trimming took off 7 bases at V and 6 bases at J, with 13 bases between the two ends. CDR3 nucleotide sequence: TGCAGCGGGAGGGATCTCCTCGAGCAGTACTTC. Translation gives CSGRDLLEQYF.

This chain joins TRBV18 and TRBJ2-7; 9 nucleotides agree with TRBD1. V lost 4 bases to trimming and J lost 3 bases; unmatched junction nucleotides: 4. Germline CDR1 is KGHSH and CDR2 is LQKENI. The CDR3 has 14 amino acids. CDR3 DNA: TGTGCCAGCTCACTAGGGACAGGGAGCTACGAGCAGTACTTC. Translating it yields CASSLGTGSYEQYF.

The chain links TRBV14 to TRBJ1-1, with a tentative D call TRBD1 (5 bases). This CDR3 comprises 16 residues. Germline lookup yields CDR1 SGHDN and CDR2 FVKESK. Trimming stripped 1 base from V and 1 base from J, with 13 bases between. The CDR3 DNA reads TGTGCCAGCAGCCAAGTGTTTGGAGGGGCGAACACTGAAGCTTTCTTT. It specifies CASSQVFGGANTEAFF.

This chain joins TRBV19 and TRBJ2-1, with D perhaps given as TRBD1 or TRBD2 (5 bases each). The V and J ends lost 3 bases and 2 bases respectively, with 11 bases between them. CDR1 and CDR2 (germline): LNHDA, SQIVND (reference sequence). The CDR3 sequence is 15 residues long. CDR3 sequence (DNA): TGTGCCAGTAGTATTGGGGGAGCTCCCTACAATGAGCAGTTCTTC. Residues: CASSIGGAPYNEQFF.

The CDR3 sequence: CASSPPIAGRGDEQFF. The CDR3 DNA reads TGTGCCAGCAGCCCTCCCATAGCGGGAAGGGGCGATGAGCAGTTCTTC. V and J are TRBV7-9 and TRBJ2-1; TRBD2 agrees at 8 bases. This CDR3 is built from 16 residues. Trimming cost V 5 bases and J 8 bases; bases outside gene matches: 14. The germline V gene encodes CDR1 SEHNR and CDR2 FQNEAQ (reference sequence).

The gene calls are TRBV27 and TRBJ1-2; no definite D call. The CDR3 is made up of 13 amino acids. The germline V gene has CDR1 MNHEY and CDR2 SMNVEV (reference sequence). With 5 bases removed from V and 6 bases from J, the gap between germline ends came to 13 bases. The CDR3 DNA reads TGTGCCAGCAGTCTTAGTGGGCGCCATGGCTACACCTTC. Amino acid sequence: CASSLSGRHGYTF.

In its sample, this clone was seen a few times. The V and J genes are TRBV5-6 and TRBJ2-3; 9 nucleotides agree with TRBD2. Germline-derived CDR1 and CDR2 are SGHDT and YYEEEE. The CDR3 runs 16 residues. V dropped 3 bases and J dropped 0; count of bases not matched to a gene: 5. CDR3 sequence (DNA): TGTGCCAGCAGCTACCTAGCGGGATCGAGCACAGATACGCAGTATTTT. Protein: CASSYLAGSSTDTQYF.

The genes are TRBV7-2 and TRBJ2-4; D is unresolved. The V and J ends lost 4 bases and 0 bases respectively, with 10 bases between them. Germline V gene lookup returns CDR1 SGHTA and CDR2 FQGNSA. The CDR3 totals 15 residues. This CDR3 reads CASSSSNLAKNIQYF. The CDR3 DNA reads as TGTGCCAGCAGCTCTTCCAATCTAGCCAAAAACATTCAGTACTTC. Full variable domain (missing parts from reference TRBV7-2 and TRBJ2-4): GAGVSQSPSNKVTEKGKDVELRCDPISGHTALYWYRQSLGQGLEFLIYFQGNSAPDKSGLPSDRFSAERTGGSVSTLTIQRTQQEDSAVYLCASSSSNLAKNIQYFGAGTRLSVL.

The rearrangement uses TRBV6-5 and TRBJ2-7, with 11 bases fitting TRBD2. With V trimmed by 8 bases and J by 12 bases, 6 bases remained unmatched. Germline lookup yields CDR1 MNHEY and CDR2 SVGAGI. This CDR3 has 11 amino acids. The CDR3 loop reads CASLAGGPGYF. CDR3 bases: TGTGCCAGCTTAGCGGGAGGGCCGGGGTACTTC.

This chain uses TRBV5-1 with TRBJ2-3; D possibly matches TRBD1 or TRBD2 (5 bases each). This CDR3 has 12 residues. The germline V gene has CDR1 SGHRS and CDR2 YFSETQ. Trimming took 7 bases from V and 0 from J, leaving 6 bases between them. Here the CDR3 reads CASEGSTDTQYF. The CDR3, as DNA: TGCGCCAGCGAGGGGAGCACAGATACGCAGTATTTT.

The rearrangement links TRBV6-5 to TRBJ1-5; 7 bases agree with TRBD1. The germline V gene has CDR1 MNHEY and CDR2 SVGAGI. With V trimmed by 7 bases and J by 5 bases, 5 bases remained unmatched. This CDR3 is built from 13 residues. Here the CDR3 reads CASIGTVYQPQHF. DNA for the CDR3: TGTGCCAGCATCGGGACAGTCTATCAGCCCCAGCATTTT.

The J gene is TRBJ1-6, the V gene TRBV30, with a tentative D call TRBD1 (5 bases). Looked up from germline, CDR1 is GTSNPN and CDR2 is SVGIG (reference sequence). Trimming removed 4 bases from V and 0 bases from J, with 22 bases in between. The CDR3 has 19 amino acids. The CDR3 is CAWTRRQSPGSSYNSPLHF. CDR3 in DNA: TGTGCCTGGACCCGTAGACAGTCACCGGGGAGCTCCTATAATTCACCCCTCCACTTT.

This chain joins TRBV18 and TRBJ1-1; D gene uncertain. The CDR3 is 15 residues long. Trimming removed 4 bases from V and 0 bases from J, with 12 bases in between. CDR1 and CDR2 (germline): KGHSH, LQKENI. CDR3 loop: CASSLRTGMNTEAFF. DNA of the CDR3: TGTGCCAGCTCACTTCGGACGGGGATGAACACTGAAGCTTTCTTT.

This chain joins TRBV7-9 and TRBJ1-2, with 8 bases lining up with TRBD1. CDR1 SEHNR and CDR2 FQNEAQ come from the germline V gene (reference sequence). V lost 5 bases and J lost 3; bases outside the gene matches: 5. CDR3 length equals 14 residues. CDR3 sequence reads: CASSPGQGYYGYTF. The CDR3 nucleotides are TGTGCCAGCAGCCCCGGACAGGGTTACTATGGCTACACCTTC.

The CDR3 spells CASSPLTGRAETQYF. The DNA for the CDR3 is TGTGCCAGCAGCCCCTTGACCGGGAGAGCAGAGACCCAGTACTTC. The V gene is TRBV7-9, the J gene TRBJ2-5, with a weak D call TRBD2 (6 bases). Germline lookup yields CDR1 SEHNR and CDR2 FQNEAQ (reference sequence). V was cut by 5 bases and J by 4 bases, with 17 bases left in between. This CDR3 has 15 amino acids.

As to this clone: A junction boundary mismatches the germline segment, possibly from a read error. This chain links TRBV19 with TRBJ1-4; no definite D call. This CDR3 is 13 amino acids long. Germline loops: CDR1 LNHDA, CDR2 SQIVND (reference sequence). In DNA, the CDR3 is TGTGCCAGTAGAATAGGGCGTAATGAAAAACTGTTTTTT. Translation: CASRIGRNEKLFF.

CDR3 loop: CASSPAAITSGNTIYF. The DNA for the CDR3 is TGTGCCAGCTCACCAGCAGCTATTACCTCTGGAAACACCATATATTTT. V usage is TRBV18 and J usage is TRBJ1-3, with D hard to call. The germline V gene has CDR1 KGHSH and CDR2 LQKENI. The germline V and J ends were trimmed by 2 bases and 0 bases, with 11 bases remaining between them. The CDR3 has 16 amino acids.

The V and J genes are TRBV28 and TRBJ1-2; tentative D call: TRBD1 (6 bases). This CDR3 comprises 14 residues. Trimming took off 7 bases at V and 2 bases at J, with 14 bases between the two ends. Germline V gene sequence: CDR1 MDHEN, CDR2 SYDVKM. CDR3 sequence (DNA): TGTGCCAGCACCCCGGGACAAGGAAACTATGGCTACACCTTC. Amino acids: CASTPGQGNYGYTF.

This clone appeared once. The rearrangement uses TRBV19 and TRBJ2-7, with 9 nucleotides matching TRBD2. Looked up from germline, CDR1 is LNHDA and CDR2 is SQIVND (reference sequence). With V trimmed by 0 bases and J by 3 bases, 9 bases remained unmatched. The CDR3 extends over 17 amino acids. The CDR3 spells CASSIDHSSGINYEQYF. Written as DNA, the CDR3 is TGTGCCAGTAGTATAGATCATTCTAGCGGGATTAACTACGAGCAGTACTTC.

This clone was seen a single time. The chain couples TRBV3-1 (or the pseudogene TRBV3-2) to TRBJ1-1; 10 nucleotides match TRBD1. Per germline, CDR1 LGHDT and CDR2 YNNKEL (reference sequence). With 4 bases clipped from V and 10 bases from J, the junction kept 9 bases outside the gene matches. This CDR3 region has 14 residues. DNA of the CDR3: TGTGCCAGCAGCCTTCGAGAGACAGGGGGCGTAGCTTTCTTT. It translates to CASSLRETGGVAFF.

The J gene is TRBJ2-7, the V gene TRBV6-5; TRBD1 matches 7 bases. The CDR3 length is 15 residues. V lost 7 bases and J lost 3; bases outside the gene matches: 12. CDR1 is MNHEY, CDR2 SVGAGI, per germline. The CDR3 spells CASTPGPGQFYEQYF. CDR3 DNA sequence: TGTGCCAGCACCCCGGGTCCGGGACAGTTCTACGAGCAGTACTTC.

This clone was seen only once. The chain uses TRBV5-6 and TRBJ1-1; weak D call: TRBD1 (5 bases). The CDR3 loop spans 15 amino acids. The V gene's germline CDR1 is SGHDT and CDR2 YYEEEE. The ends were cut back, 4 bases at V and 3 bases at J, with 16 bases in the middle. CDR3 nucleotides: TGTGCCAGCAGCGGGTCAGGGATTGGGGACACTGAAGCTTTCTTT. Protein: CASSGSGIGDTEAFF.

J is TRBJ2-3 and V is TRBV7-9; 7 positions agree with TRBD2. V trimming: 4 bases; J trimming: 4 bases; junction bases outside the gene matches: 11. The CDR3 loop spans 16 amino acids. The V gene's germline CDR1 is SEHNR and CDR2 FQNEAQ (reference sequence). In DNA form, the CDR3 reads TGTGCCAGCAGCTCCCCCGGGACTATTCTTGCAGATACGCAGTATTTT. This translates into CASSSPGTILADTQYF.

The chain couples TRBV5-5 to TRBJ2-7; D is possibly TRBD1 (6 bases). This CDR3 contains 13 residues. Germline CDR1 reads SGHKS; CDR2 reads YYEKEE (reference sequence). The V end was cut by 4 bases, the J end by 1 base, with 9 bases between. CDR3 sequence (DNA): TGTGCCAGCAGCGTGACAGGTTCCTACGAGCAGTACTTC. This gives the protein CASSVTGSYEQYF. The full variable domain, with the rest looked up from reference TRBV5-5 and TRBJ2-7, is DAGVTQSPTHLIKTRGQQVTLRCSPISGHKSVSWYQQVLGQGPQFIFQYYEKEERGRGNFPDRFSARQFPNYSSELNVNALLLGDSALYLCASSVTGSYEQYFGPGTRLTVT.

The chain combines TRBV6-5 with TRBJ1-4; D may be TRBD1 (5 bases). Germline-derived CDR1 and CDR2 are MNHEY and SVGAGI. The CDR3 covers 14 residues. V was trimmed by 6 bases and J by 4 bases, leaving 12 bases between them. This CDR3 is CASSYRTSNEKLFF. The CDR3 DNA sequence: TGTGCCAGCAGCTATCGGACAAGTAATGAAAAACTGTTTTTT.

This chain uses TRBV19 with TRBJ2-2, with 10 bases lining up with TRBD2. This CDR3 is 16 amino acids long. The ends lost 10 bases at V and 5 bases at J; junction bases unmatched: 13. Germline values: CDR1 LNHDA, CDR2 SQIVND (reference sequence). CDR3 region: CATRAGTSELTGELFF. The CDR3 DNA sequence: TGTGCCACCCGGGCCGGGACTAGCGAATTGACCGGGGAGCTGTTTTTT.

The V call is TRBV15, the J call TRBJ1-1; the D is unclear. Germline V CDR1 and CDR2: LNHNV, YYDKDF (reference sequence). The length of the CDR3 is 11 residues. V lost 5 bases to trimming and J lost 5 bases, with 6 bases between them. The CDR3 is CATSPGTEAFF. The CDR3 nucleotides read TGTGCCACCAGCCCGGGGACTGAAGCTTTCTTT.

The rearrangement joins TRBV27 to TRBJ2-7; D gene ambiguous. The CDR3 loop spans 14 amino acids. The V gene lost 3 bases and the J gene lost 0 bases, with 9 bases spanning the gap. Germline loops: CDR1 MNHEY, CDR2 SMNVEV (reference sequence). The chain's CDR3 is CASSLTASSYEQYF. CDR3 bases: TGTGCCAGCAGTTTGACCGCTAGCTCCTACGAGCAGTACTTC.